What follows are 5 T cell receptor beta chains derived from one specimen sequenced in a study of Graves' ophthalmopathy and Graves' hyperthyroidism. As the template, RNA transcripts were used to amplify TCR beta CDR3 regions. Following a first-round RT-PCR that used HTBI primers, a second-round multiplex PCR was carried out. TCRdb re-analysed the multiplex PCR reads in MiXCR, keeping a single row per CDR3 protein. The sample holds about 370,000 distinct CDR3 sequences; about a sixth are singletons and the top ten take about 1.6%. The sequenced sample was peripheral blood. The receptors shown here come from a woman younger than 35 with Graves' ophthalmopathy.

This clonotype has at least ten counts. This chain uses TRBV2 with TRBJ2-2; D is perhaps TRBD2 (5 bases). Trimming pared 5 bases from V and 1 base from J, leaving 14 bases between. This CDR3 has 16 amino acids. Looked up from germline, CDR1 is SNHLY and CDR2 is FYNNEI. Here the CDR3 reads CASSTRGTLNTGELFF. DNA of the CDR3: TGTGCCAGCAGTACCCGGGGTACCTTGAACACCGGGGAGCTGTTTTTT.

This clonotype has ten or more counts. V gene TRBV28 combines with J gene TRBJ1-5; 11 bases map to TRBD1. V lost 6 bases and J lost 6; bases outside the gene matches: 7. Germline-derived CDR1 and CDR2 are MDHEN and SYDVKM. There are 15 residues in the CDR3. The DNA for the CDR3 is TGTGCCAGCAGGCTGGGACAGGGGGAGACTCAGCCCCAGCATTTT. Translated: CASRLGQGETQPQHF.

This clonotype showed up many times. This sequence joins TRBV6-1 and TRBJ1-2, with TRBD1 as a possible D gene (6 bases). Germline CDR1 reads MNHNS; CDR2 reads SASEGT. Trimming took off 6 bases at V and 4 bases at J, with 18 bases between the two ends. The CDR3 length is 15 residues. The chain's CDR3 is CASRHRDTVLYGYTF. The DNA for the CDR3 is TGTGCCAGCAGACACCGGGACACCGTACTCTATGGCTACACCTTC.

This clonotype was observed a handful of times. V is TRBV19 and J is TRBJ2-2; no firm D call. Trimming pared 2 bases from V and 4 bases from J, leaving 5 bases between. Germline V gene lookup returns CDR1 LNHDA and CDR2 SQIVND (reference sequence). The CDR3 covers 13 residues. Here the CDR3 reads CASSIPTTGELFF. CDR3 coding DNA: TGTGCCAGTAGTATACCCACCACCGGGGAGCTGTTTTTT.

This clonotype was detected ten times or more. V is TRBV25-1 and J is TRBJ2-5; D remains ambiguous. Germline V lookup: CDR1 MGHDK, CDR2 SYGVNS. V shed 4 bases and J shed 5 bases, with 17 bases lying between them. The CDR3 contains 15 residues. The CDR3 is CASSGDSALGETQYF. As DNA, the CDR3 is TGTGCCAGCAGTGGAGATTCCGCCCTGGGGGAGACCCAGTACTTC.